This TCR beta chain derives from a study of identical twins. On this clonotype itself: What it binds is not known.

The study, taken as a whole, reports: Insertions were reduced in abundant cord blood beta clonotypes but not in memory repertoires. For monozygotic twins, models underestimated out-of-frame TCR alpha sharing. Analyses of zero insertions could, in part, be confounded by invariant MAIT and iNKT cells.

Via MiXCR, TCRdb re-called the 5' RACE reads, giving one row per CDR3 protein. Found here are more than 350,000 distinct CDR3 sequences, 8.5% to 10% of them singletons; the top ten hold over 7%. Germline-derived CDR1 and CDR2 are SGHKS and YYEKEE (reference sequence). This CDR3 contains 16 residues. The V end lost 2 bases, the J end lost 4 bases, and 17 bases lay between the germline ends. Sequencing was done on a sample of naive T cells sorted from blood. The chain links TRBV5-5 to TRBJ2-3; D could derive from TRBD1 or TRBD2 (6 bases each). The source of this sequence is a woman aged 45 to 65 in good health. The CDR3 bases are TGTGCCAGCAGCTTTGATGGCTTTAGGGGGGCAGATACGCAGTATTTT. Protein product: CASSFDGFRGADTQYF.